These 9 T cell receptor beta chains were sequenced from one sample in a study of synovial regulatory T cells in juvenile arthritis. The protocol was immunoSEQ multiplex PCR, while the TCRdb copy is restricted to in-frame clones and leaves out a portion. This table lists around 8,000 clones. Material for sequencing was Treg cells from blood. Subset given: remaining (HLA-DR-negative) circulating blood Treg cells. These receptors were collected from a donor under 30 with juvenile idiopathic arthritis.

The chain combines TRBV10-2 with TRBJ1-2; the D call of TRBD1 rests on TCRdb alone, since no DNA is present to check it. This CDR3 contains 13 residues. Nucleotide data are not available. The germline CDR1 and CDR2 sequences are WSHSY and SAAADI. The CDR3 region is CASSRQGANGYTF.

The chain joins TRBV11-3 to TRBJ1-2. CDR3 length equals 15 residues. This entry has no DNA. Germline V gene sequence: CDR1 SGHNT, CDR2 YENEEA. The CDR3: CASSLESSCGGGYTF.

J is TRBJ2-3 and V is TRBV11-3; the TCRdb call, TRBD1, lacks DNA for checking. The germline CDR1 and CDR2 sequences are SGHNT and YENEEA. CDR3 length: 15 amino acids. Only the protein sequence is given. CDR3 protein: CASSFRQGGADTQYF.

The chain employs TRBV6-6 and TRBJ1-2; TCRdb returns TRBD1, unconfirmable since there is no DNA. CDR1 is MNHNY, CDR2 SVGAGI, per germline (reference sequence). The CDR3 is made up of 14 amino acids. No DNA sequence was recorded. CDR3 amino acids: CASSYTGVGYGYTF.

V usage is TRBV5-3 and J usage is TRBJ2-3; the TCRdb D gene call, TRBD2, has no DNA to confirm it. TRBV5-3 is noted as an ORF with a role that remains uncertain. The CDR3 loop spans 13 amino acids. The nucleotide record is missing. CDR3 residues: CARSLSCTDTQYF.

This chain uses TRBV18 with TRBJ2-2. This CDR3 is 15 amino acids long. A DNA sequence was not provided. Germline V gene sequence: CDR1 KGHSH, CDR2 LQKENI. The CDR3: CASSPGRESTGELFF.

The chain joins TRBV5-1 to TRBJ2-2; the D call of TRBD2 rests on TCRdb alone, since no DNA is present to check it. This CDR3 spans 16 amino acids. No DNA is recorded. The V gene's germline CDR1 is SGHRS and CDR2 YFSETQ. The CDR3 reads CASSPGASGRTGELFF.

The chain joins TRBV5-4 to TRBJ1-1; TCRdb reports TRBD1, a call that lacks DNA to check it against. The CDR3 is made up of 13 amino acids. No DNA accompanies this entry. In germline, CDR1 is SGHNT, CDR2 YYREEE (reference sequence). Here the CDR3 reads CASSLLMNSEAFF.

The chain is built from TRBV19 and TRBJ2-5; the D call of TRBD2 rests on TCRdb alone, since no DNA is present to check it. Germline values: CDR1 LNHDA, CDR2 SQIVND (reference sequence). There are 13 residues in the CDR3. Only the protein is on record. The CDR3 spells CASSDASPGTQYF.